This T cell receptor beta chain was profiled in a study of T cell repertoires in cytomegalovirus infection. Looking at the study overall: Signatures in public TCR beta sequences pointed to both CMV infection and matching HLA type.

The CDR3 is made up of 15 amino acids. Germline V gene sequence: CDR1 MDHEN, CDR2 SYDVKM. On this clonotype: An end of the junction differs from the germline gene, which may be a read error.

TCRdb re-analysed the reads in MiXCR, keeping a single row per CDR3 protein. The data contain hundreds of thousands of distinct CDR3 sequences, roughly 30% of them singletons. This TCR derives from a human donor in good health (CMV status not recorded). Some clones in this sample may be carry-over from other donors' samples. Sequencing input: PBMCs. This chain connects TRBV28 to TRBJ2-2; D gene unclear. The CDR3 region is CDSRHHNENTGELFF. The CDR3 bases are TGTGACAGCAGGCATCACAACGAGAACACCGGGGAGCTGTTTTTT. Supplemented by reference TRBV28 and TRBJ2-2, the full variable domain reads DVKVTQSSRYLVKRTGEKVFLECVQDMDHENMFWYRQDPGLGLRLIYFSYDVKMKEKGDIPEGYSVSREKKERFSLILESASTNQTSMYLCDSRHHNENTGELFFGEGSRLTVL.